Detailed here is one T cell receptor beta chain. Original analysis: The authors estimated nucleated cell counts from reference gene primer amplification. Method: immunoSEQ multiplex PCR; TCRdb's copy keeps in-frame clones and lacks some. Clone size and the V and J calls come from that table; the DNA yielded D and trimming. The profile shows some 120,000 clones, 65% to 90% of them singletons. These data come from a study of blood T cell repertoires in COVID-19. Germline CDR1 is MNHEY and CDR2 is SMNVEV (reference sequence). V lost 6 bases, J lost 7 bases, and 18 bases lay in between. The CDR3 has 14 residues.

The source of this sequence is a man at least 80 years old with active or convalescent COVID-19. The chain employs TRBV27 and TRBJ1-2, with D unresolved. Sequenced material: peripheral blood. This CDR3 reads CASRPTVAVGGYTF. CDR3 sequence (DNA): TGTGCCAGCAGGCCGACGGTGGCGGTAGGTGGCTACACCTTC.